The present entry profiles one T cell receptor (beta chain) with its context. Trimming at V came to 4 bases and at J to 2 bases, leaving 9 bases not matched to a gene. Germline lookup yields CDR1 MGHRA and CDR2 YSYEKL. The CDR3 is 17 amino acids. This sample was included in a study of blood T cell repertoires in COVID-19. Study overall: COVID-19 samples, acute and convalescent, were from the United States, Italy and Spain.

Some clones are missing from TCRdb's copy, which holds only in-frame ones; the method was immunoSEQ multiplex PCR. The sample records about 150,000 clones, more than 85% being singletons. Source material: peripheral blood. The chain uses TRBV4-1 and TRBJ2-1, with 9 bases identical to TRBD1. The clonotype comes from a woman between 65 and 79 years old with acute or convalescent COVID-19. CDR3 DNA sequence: TGCGCCAGCAGCCGGACCAATACAGGGGGCGCCTACAATGAGCAGTTCTTC. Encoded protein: CASSRTNTGGAYNEQFF.